Listed below are T cell receptor beta chains from one sample, sequenced in a study of T-cell memory formation after mild COVID-19. TCRdb independently ran MiXCR on the 5' RACE reads; one entry per CDR3 protein. The data contain roughly 600,000 distinct CDR3 sequences, roughly 17% of them singletons. The sample taken for sequencing was PBMCs or a T cell subset sorted from them (not recorded which). These receptor sequences come from an adult woman who had mild COVID-19 (a few samples of this study predate the infection). Cell type and time point are not known. Both conserved end residues are part of each CDR3. The D gene is left open where the match is weak. Some rows have no size entry. The others give once, few or many, or a class for an expanded clone.

cdr3_nt cdr3_aa j_call v_call d_call clone_size
TGTGCCAGCAGCCCCCAGGCGGGACAAACTTACAATGAGCAGTTCTTC CASSPQAGQTYNEQFF TRBJ2-1 TRBV14 NA few
TGTGCCAGCAGCTCCGACAGGGGTCGTTTCCAGCCCCAGCATTTT CASSSDRGRFQPQHF TRBJ1-5 TRBV7-9 TRBD1 few
TGTGCCAGCAGTTCGACAGCGTGGGGCACTGAAGCTTTCTTT CASSSTAWGTEAFF TRBJ1-1 TRBV12-3/TRBV12-4 NA many
TGTGCCAGCAGTTTCTGGGAAAACAATGAGCAGTTCTTC CASSFWENNEQFF TRBJ2-1 TRBV12-3/TRBV12-4 NA many
TGTGCCAGCAGCTTAGCCATGGGGACTAGAGGCTACGAGCAGTACTTC CASSLAMGTRGYEQYF TRBJ2-7 TRBV7-9 TRBD2 NA
TGTGCCAGCAGCTTCTCCGGACTCGCGAATACAGATACGCAGTATTTT CASSFSGLANTDTQYF TRBJ2-3 TRBV7-8 NA NA
TGTGCCAGCAGTTACCAGCGGGAAATCTCGGTGACCTACGAGCAGTACTTC CASSYQREISVTYEQYF TRBJ2-7 TRBV6-5 TRBD2 NA
TGTGCCAGCAGCAAACGAGGGGGGCTGTACAATGAGCAGTTCTTC CASSKRGGLYNEQFF TRBJ2-1 TRBV7-9 NA NA
TGTGCCACCAGCAGAGATAGGCCGGGGGCGCAGTATTTT CATSRDRPGAQYF TRBJ2-3 TRBV15 NA few
TGCAGCGTTGAAGGTGGGGGACAGGGATCCCCAATTGGTTCGTTGCAGTACTTC CSVEGGGQGSPIGSLQYF TRBJ2-7 TRBV29-1 TRBD1 NA
TGTGCCAGCAGCTTGGTGGGTAGCGGGTCGGAAAACATTCAGTACTTC CASSLVGSGSENIQYF TRBJ2-4 TRBV5-8 TRBD2 few
TGTGCCAGCAGCGTAGGCCAGGGGAGGACTAATGAAAAACTGTTTTTT CASSVGQGRTNEKLFF TRBJ1-4 TRBV9 NA many
TGCGCCAGCAGCCAAGACCTAGCGAGGGGGCGGGCAGATACGCAGTATTTT CASSQDLARGRADTQYF TRBJ2-3 TRBV4-3 NA NA
TGTGCCAGCAATATAGCGGGGAGATACGAGCAGTACTTC CASNIAGRYEQYF TRBJ2-7 TRBV6-2/TRBV6-3 TRBD2 few
TGTGCCAGCAGCCGTTCTGGGGCGGAGGTGAACACTGAAGCTTTCTTT CASSRSGAEVNTEAFF TRBJ1-1 TRBV5-8 NA many